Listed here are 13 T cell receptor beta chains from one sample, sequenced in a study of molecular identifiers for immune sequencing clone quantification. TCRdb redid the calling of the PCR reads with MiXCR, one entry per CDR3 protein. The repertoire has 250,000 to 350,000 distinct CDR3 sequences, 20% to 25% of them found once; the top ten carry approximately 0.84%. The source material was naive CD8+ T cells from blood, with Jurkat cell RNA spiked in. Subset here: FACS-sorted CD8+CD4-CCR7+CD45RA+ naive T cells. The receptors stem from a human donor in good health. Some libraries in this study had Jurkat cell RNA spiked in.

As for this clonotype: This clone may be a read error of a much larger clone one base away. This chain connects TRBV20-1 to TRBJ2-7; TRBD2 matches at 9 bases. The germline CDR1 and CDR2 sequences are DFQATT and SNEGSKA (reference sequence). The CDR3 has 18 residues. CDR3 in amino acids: CSARDRAGASGRTYAQYF. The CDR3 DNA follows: TGCAGTGCTAGAGATCGGGCGGGAGCGAGCGGGAGGACCTACGCGCAGTACTTC.

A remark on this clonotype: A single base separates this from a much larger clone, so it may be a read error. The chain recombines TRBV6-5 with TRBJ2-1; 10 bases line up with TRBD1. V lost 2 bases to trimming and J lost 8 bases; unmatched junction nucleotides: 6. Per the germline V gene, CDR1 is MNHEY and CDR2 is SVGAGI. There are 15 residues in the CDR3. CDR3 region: CASSYGTGEYDEQFF. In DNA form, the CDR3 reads TGTGCCAGCAGTTACGGGACAGGGGAGTACGATGAGCAGTTCTTC.

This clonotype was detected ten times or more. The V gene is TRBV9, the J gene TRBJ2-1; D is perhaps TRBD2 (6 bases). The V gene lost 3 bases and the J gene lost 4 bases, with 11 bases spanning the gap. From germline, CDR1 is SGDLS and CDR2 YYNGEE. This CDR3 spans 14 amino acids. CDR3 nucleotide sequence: TGTGCCAGCAGCGCCGGGACTCAGTACAATGAGCAGTTCTTC. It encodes CASSAGTQYNEQFF.

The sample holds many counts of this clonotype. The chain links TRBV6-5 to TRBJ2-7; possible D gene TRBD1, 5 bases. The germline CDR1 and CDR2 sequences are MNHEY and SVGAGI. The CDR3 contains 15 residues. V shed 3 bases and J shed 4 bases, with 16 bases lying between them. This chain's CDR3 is CASSYSAGNPYEQYF. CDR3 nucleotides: TGTGCCAGCAGTTATTCGGCAGGGAACCCTTACGAGCAGTACTTC.

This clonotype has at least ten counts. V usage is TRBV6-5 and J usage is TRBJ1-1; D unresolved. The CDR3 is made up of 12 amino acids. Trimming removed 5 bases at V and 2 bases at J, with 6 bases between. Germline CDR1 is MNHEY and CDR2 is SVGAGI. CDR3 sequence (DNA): TGTGCCAGCAGTCCCGGCAACACTGAAGCTTTCTTT. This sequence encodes CASSPGNTEAFF.

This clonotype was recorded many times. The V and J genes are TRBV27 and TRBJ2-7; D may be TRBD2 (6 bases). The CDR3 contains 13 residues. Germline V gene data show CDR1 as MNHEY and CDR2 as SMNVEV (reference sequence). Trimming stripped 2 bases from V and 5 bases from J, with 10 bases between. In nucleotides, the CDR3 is TGTGCCAGCAGTTTACGGGGGACCCACGAGCAGTACTTC. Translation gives CASSLRGTHEQYF.

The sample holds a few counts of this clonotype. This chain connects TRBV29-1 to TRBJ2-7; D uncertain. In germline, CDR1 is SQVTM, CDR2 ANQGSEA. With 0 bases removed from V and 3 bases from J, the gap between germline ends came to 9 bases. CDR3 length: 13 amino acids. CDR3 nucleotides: TGCAGCGTTGAAGAAGGTAACTTCTACGAGCAGTACTTC. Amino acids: CSVEEGNFYEQYF.

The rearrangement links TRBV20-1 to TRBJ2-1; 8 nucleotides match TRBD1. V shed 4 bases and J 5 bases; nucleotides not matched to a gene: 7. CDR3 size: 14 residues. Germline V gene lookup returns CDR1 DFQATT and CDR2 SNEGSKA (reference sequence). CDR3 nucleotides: TGCAGTGCTAATCCCGGGACAGGAAACAATGAGCAGTTCTTC. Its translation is CSANPGTGNNEQFF.

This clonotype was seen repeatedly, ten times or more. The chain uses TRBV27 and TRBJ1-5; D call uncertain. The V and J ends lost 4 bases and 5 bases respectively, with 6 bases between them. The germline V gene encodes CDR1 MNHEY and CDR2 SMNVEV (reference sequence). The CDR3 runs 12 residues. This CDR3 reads CASSSLDQPQHF. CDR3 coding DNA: TGTGCCAGCAGTTCCCTTGATCAGCCCCAGCATTTT.

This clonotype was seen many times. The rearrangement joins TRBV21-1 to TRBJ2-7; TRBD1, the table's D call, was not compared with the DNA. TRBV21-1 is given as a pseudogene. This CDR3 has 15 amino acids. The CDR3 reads CASSARQGDVYEQYF. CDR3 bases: TGTGCCAGCAGCGCCAGACAGGGCGACGTCTACGAGCAGTACTTC.

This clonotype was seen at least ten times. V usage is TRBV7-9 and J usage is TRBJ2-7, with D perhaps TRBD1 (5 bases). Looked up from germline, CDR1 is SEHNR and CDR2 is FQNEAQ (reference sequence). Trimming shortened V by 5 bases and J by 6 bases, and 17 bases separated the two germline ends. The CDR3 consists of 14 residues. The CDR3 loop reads CASSPQAWGGEQYF. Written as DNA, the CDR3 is TGTGCCAGCAGCCCTCAAGCATGGGGCGGCGAGCAGTACTTC. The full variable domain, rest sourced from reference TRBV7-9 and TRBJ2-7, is DTGVSQNPRHKITKRGQNVTFRCDPISEHNRLYWYRQTLGQGPEFLTYFQNEAQLEKSRLLSDRFSAERPKGSFSTLEIQRTEQGDSAMYLCASSPQAWGGEQYFGPGTRLTVT.

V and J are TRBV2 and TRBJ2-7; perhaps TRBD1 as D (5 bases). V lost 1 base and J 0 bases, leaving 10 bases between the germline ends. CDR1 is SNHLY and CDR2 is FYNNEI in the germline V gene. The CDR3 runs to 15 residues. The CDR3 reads CASSEEAGSSYEQYF. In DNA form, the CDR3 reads TGTGCCAGCAGTGAAGAGGCAGGGTCCTCCTACGAGCAGTACTTC.

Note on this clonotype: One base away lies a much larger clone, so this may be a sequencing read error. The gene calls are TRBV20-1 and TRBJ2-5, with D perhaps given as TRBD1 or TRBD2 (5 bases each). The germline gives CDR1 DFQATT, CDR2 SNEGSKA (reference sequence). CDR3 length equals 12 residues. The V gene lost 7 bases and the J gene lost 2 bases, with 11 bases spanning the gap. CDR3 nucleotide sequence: TGCAGTGTGGGTTGGGGGCAAGAGACCCAGTACTTC. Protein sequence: CSVGWGQETQYF.